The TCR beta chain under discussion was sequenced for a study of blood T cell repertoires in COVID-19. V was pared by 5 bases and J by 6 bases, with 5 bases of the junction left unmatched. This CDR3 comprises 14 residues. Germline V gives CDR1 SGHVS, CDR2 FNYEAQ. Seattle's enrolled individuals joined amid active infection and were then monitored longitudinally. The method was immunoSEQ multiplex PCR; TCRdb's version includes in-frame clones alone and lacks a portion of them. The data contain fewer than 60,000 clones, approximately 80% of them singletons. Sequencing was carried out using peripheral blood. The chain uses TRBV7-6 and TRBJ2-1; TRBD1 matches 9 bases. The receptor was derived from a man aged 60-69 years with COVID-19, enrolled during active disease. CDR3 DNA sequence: TGTGCCAGCAGCCCCCGGGACAGGGTCAATGAGCAGTTCTTC. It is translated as CASSPRDRVNEQFF.